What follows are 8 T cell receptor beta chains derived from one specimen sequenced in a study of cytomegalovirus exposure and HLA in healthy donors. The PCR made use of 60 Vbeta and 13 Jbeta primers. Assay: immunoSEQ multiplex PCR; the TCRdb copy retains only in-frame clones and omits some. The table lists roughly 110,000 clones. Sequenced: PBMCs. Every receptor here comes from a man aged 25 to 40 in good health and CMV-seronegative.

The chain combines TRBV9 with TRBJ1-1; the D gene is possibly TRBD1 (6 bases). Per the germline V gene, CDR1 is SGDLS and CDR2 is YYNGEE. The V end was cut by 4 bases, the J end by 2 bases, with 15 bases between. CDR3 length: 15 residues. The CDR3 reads CASSRFSGANTEAFF. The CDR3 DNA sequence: TGTGCCAGCAGCCGCTTTTCAGGGGCCAACACTGAAGCTTTCTTT.

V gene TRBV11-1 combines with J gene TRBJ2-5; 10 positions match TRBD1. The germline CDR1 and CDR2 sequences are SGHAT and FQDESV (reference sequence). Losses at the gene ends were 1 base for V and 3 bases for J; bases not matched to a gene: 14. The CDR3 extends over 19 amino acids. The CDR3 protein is CASSLERGQGRFWKETQYF. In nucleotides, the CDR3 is TGTGCCAGCAGCTTAGAACGGGGACAGGGGCGGTTTTGGAAAGAGACCCAGTACTTC.

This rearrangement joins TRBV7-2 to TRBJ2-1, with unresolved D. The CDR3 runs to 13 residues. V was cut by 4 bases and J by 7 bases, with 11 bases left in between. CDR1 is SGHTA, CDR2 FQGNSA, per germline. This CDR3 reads CASSSKRPNEQFF. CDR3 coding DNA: TGTGCCAGCAGCTCAAAGCGTCCGAATGAGCAGTTCTTC.

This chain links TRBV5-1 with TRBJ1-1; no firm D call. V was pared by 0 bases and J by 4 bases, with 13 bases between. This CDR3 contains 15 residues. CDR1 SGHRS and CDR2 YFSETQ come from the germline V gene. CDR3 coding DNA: TGCGCCAGCAGCTTGGACCCCCCCCCAGGCACTGAAGCTTTCTTT. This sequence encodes CASSLDPPPGTEAFF.

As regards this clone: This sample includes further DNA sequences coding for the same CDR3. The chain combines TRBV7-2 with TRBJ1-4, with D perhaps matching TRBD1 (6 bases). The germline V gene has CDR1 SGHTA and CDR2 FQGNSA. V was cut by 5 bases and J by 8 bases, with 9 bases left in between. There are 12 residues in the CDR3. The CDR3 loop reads CASSPQGEKLFF. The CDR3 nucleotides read TGTGCCAGCAGCCCCCAGGGGGAAAAACTGTTTTTT.

CDR3 sequence: CASSQDGAGGGYGYTF. The CDR3 region has the DNA TGTGCCAGCAGCCAAGACGGGGCTGGGGGCGGGTATGGCTACACCTTC. The V and J genes are TRBV4-2 and TRBJ1-2, with D perhaps matching TRBD1 (6 bases). V dropped 0 bases and J dropped 5 bases, with 16 bases sitting between them. The CDR3 runs to 16 residues. Germline V gene sequence: CDR1 LGHNA, CDR2 YNFKEQ.

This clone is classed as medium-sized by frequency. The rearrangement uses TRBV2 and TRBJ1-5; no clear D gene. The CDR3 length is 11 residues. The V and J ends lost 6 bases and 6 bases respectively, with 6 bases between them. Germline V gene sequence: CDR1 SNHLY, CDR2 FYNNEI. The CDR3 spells CASREGQPQHF. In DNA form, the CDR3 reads TGTGCCAGCAGGGAGGGTCAGCCCCAGCATTTT.

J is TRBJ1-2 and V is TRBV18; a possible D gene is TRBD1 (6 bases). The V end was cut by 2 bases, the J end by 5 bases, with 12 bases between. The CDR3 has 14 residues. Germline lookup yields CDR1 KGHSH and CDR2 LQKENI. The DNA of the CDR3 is TGTGCCAGCTCACCAGGCAGGGGAAGTTATGGCTACACCTTC. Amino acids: CASSPGRGSYGYTF.